This paragraph reports one TCR beta chain. Its cognate antigen is unknown. TCRdb independently ran MiXCR on the reads; one entry per CDR3 protein. The profile covers 230,000 or so distinct CDR3 sequences, with about 15% appearing a single time and roughly half taken by the ten largest. J lost 4 bases, V lost 5 bases, and 15 bases had no gene match. Per germline, CDR1 LNHNV and CDR2 YYDKDF (reference sequence). The CDR3 contains 17 residues. This record comes from a study of T cell repertoires in cytomegalovirus infection. Background on the study: Matching HLA type, along with CMV infection, was indicated by public TCR beta signatures.

Study-level findings and limits: Public TCR beta family frequency separated CMV-and-HLA carriers, including in an independent cohort. The ex vivo response was dominated by HLA-C-restricted CMV-specific TCR beta clonotypes.

Specimen: CD8+ T cells from PBMCs. This TCR came from a human donor in good health (CMV status not recorded). Some clones in this sample may be carry-over from other donors' samples. The chain recombines TRBV15 with TRBJ2-3; 7 bases line up with TRBD2. CDR3 coding DNA: TGTGCCACCAGCGCAGAAAGTCTCGGGGGGTGGGCAGATACGCAGTATTTT. Amino acid sequence: CATSAESLGGWADTQYF.